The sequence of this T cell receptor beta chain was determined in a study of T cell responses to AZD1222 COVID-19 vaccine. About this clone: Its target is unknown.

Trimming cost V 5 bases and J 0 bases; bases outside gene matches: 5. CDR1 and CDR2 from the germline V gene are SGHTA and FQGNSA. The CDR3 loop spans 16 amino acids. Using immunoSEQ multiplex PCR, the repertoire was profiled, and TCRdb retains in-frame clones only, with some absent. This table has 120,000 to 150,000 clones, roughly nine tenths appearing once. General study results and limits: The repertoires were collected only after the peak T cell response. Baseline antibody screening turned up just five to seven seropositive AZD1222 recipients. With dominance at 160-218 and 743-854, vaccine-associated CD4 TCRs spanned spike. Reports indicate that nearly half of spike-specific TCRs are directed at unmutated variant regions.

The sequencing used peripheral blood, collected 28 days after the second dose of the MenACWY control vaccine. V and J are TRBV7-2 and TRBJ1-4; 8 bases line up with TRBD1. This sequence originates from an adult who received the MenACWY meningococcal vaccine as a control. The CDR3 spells CASSEGQAATNEKLFF. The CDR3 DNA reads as TGTGCCAGCAGCGAGGGACAGGCGGCAACTAATGAAAAACTGTTTTTT. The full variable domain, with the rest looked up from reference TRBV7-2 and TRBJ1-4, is GAGVSQSPSNKVTEKGKDVELRCDPISGHTALYWYRQSLGQGLEFLIYFQGNSAPDKSGLPSDRFSAERTGGSVSTLTIQRTQQEDSAVYLCASSEGQAATNEKLFFGSGTQLSVL.